This TCR beta chain was obtained from a study of cytomegalovirus exposure and HLA in healthy donors (dated by TCRdb to about 2017). In the study overall: A later analysis indicated that the 90 to 150 validation repertoires were generated on the platform also employed for the roughly 730 repertoires of the first cohort. The study was designed to test whether signatures of past pathogen exposure could be identified by cataloging public T cell receptors. Besides the first cohort of about 730 subjects, a separate validation cohort made up of some 110 different subjects was used. The study combined high-throughput TCR immunosequencing, statistical association of individual TCRs with disease status, and machine learning to predict cytomegalovirus infection status.

Points the paper makes about the study in general: The classifier was reported to diagnose cytomegalovirus status with high specificity and sensitivity in both the original and validation cohorts. A few of the identified cytomegalovirus-associated TCR beta chains were confirmed in vitro to be specific for cytomegalovirus antigens. A total of 164 TCR beta chains were listed by the study as associated with cytomegalovirus. Subsequent analysis determined that TCRs grouped into clusters in the first cohort also showed a tendency toward co-occurrence across the roughly 120 validation repertoires, and approximately 93% of cluster scores exceeded 0. While some public TCRs were present in many individuals, most TCR sequences turned up only very rarely across donors. A later analysis lacked HLA typing for the validation cohort, so it scored co-occurrence in that cohort across all 130 or so repertoires. The authors suggested that the approach could potentially be extended to other disease states and immunological phenotypes.

The V and J ends are trimmed by 6 bases and 4 bases, leaving 7 bases between them. Taken from cysteine to phenylalanine, the CDR3 has 12 residues. The kept DNA is CDR3 alone, 36 bases in frame from the first base. For CDR1 and CDR2, the germline V gene lists SGHAT and FQNNGV. Separate from the roughly 700-subject first cohort, the validation cohort of 90 to 150 subjects was the group to which the donors belonged. Receptor amplification or capture employed the immunoSEQ multiplex PCR assay. The paper's data handling went like this. A statistical classification framework was built for diagnosing cytomegalovirus status from the catalog of TCR beta chain sequences. In TCRdb, the immuneACCESS table is reduced to in-frame sequences with V and J assigned. These tables do not hold every clone; where another copy was compared, an unresolved V gene accounts for under half, and the others remain unexplained. V and J calls and clone size are those listed in that table; D and trimming were worked out from the DNA. The table for this sample lists tens of thousands of clones; roughly nine tenths of them were counted only once. The ten largest clones capture around 2% of the sample.

Turning to this clone: The antigen this receptor binds is unknown. Qualities for individual bases were not recorded, and no much larger clone is one base off.

The chain is made from TRBV11-2 and TRBJ2-1; confidence is insufficient to name the D gene. The sequence derives from a woman in her twenties or thirties in good health and CMV-seronegative. Material for sequencing was PBMCs. The nucleotide sequence reads TGTGCCAGCAGTGCGGTTTACAATGAGCAGTTCTTC. Translated, this is CASSAVYNEQFF.